The T cell receptor (beta chain) described here comes from a study of T cells in Graves' hyperthyroidism and ophthalmopathy. Study-level findings and limits: Blood also contained most expanded thyroid clonotypes above 0.001.

Diagnostic assessment was based on clinical symptoms, serum thyroxine and TRAb, thyroid ultrasound and orbital computed tomography. Trimming took off 1 base at V and 1 base at J, with 11 bases between the two ends. In germline, CDR1 is LNHDA, CDR2 SQIVND (reference sequence). This CDR3 contains 16 residues. With regard to this clonotype: Its antigen is unknown.

What was amplified from RNA transcripts were TCR beta CDR3 regions. The HTBI set primed first-round TCR CDR3 RT-PCR. One entry per CDR3 protein results from TCRdb running MiXCR on the multiplex PCR reads. The sample consists of about 300,000 distinct CDR3 sequences, approximately 18% of them appearing once. Sequences were obtained from blood. This receptor was taken from a man aged 50 to 59 with Graves' ophthalmopathy. The chain employs TRBV19 and TRBJ1-5; no reliable D call. CDR3 loop: CASSIGRSNSNQPQHF. In DNA, the CDR3 is TGTGCCAGTAGTATAGGTAGGTCAAACAGCAATCAGCCCCAGCATTTT.